This T cell receptor (beta chain) was profiled in a study of CD8 T cells in Susac syndrome. With random hexamers, about 0.45 to 1 ug RNA was reverse transcribed. Each CDR3 protein is one row after TCRdb ran MiXCR on the immunoSEQ multiplex PCR reads. There are hundreds of thousands of distinct CDR3 sequences in the sample; 80% to 95% occur only once, and roughly 0.07% lies in the top ten. The germline gives CDR1 SQVTM, CDR2 ANQGSEA. The CDR3 is 12 residues long. Trimming removed 6 bases at V and 0 bases at J, with 6 bases between. The chain is built from TRBV29-1 and TRBJ1-3; D not certain. Sequenced material: CD4+ T cells from PBMCs. The source of this sequence is a human donor with multiple sclerosis. CDR3 amino acids: CSVESSGNTIYF. CDR3 coding DNA: TGCAGCGTCGAGAGCTCTGGAAACACCATATATTTT.